The sample holds a few counts of the clone carrying this T cell receptor (beta chain). This entry is derived from a study of PD-L1 blockade in urothelial cancer. Study background: The year 2014 saw patients start atezolizumab, 1,200 mg intravenously every 3 weeks. Bladder-origin urothelial cancer in males described about 90% of the 29 patients.

The authors spiked synthetic TCR analog templates into each PCR. This table comes from immunoSEQ multiplex PCR, and its TCRdb copy is limited to in-frame clones, with some not included. The data hold about 82,000 clones, with approximately 90% observed a single time. V lost 6 bases to trimming and J lost 2 bases; unmatched junction nucleotides: 13. Germline V gene data show CDR1 as MNHNS and CDR2 as SASEGT. The CDR3 contains 17 residues. The input for sequencing was PBMCs, taken around atezolizumab (anti-PD-L1) treatment. The rearrangement joins TRBV6-1 to TRBJ1-3; 7 bases align to TRBD1. This TCR came from a woman in her seventies with urothelial cancer. CDR3 DNA sequence: TGTGCCAGCAGGGAACCAGTGGGGCAGGGGGCTGGAAACACCATATATTTT. Its translation is CASREPVGQGAGNTIYF.